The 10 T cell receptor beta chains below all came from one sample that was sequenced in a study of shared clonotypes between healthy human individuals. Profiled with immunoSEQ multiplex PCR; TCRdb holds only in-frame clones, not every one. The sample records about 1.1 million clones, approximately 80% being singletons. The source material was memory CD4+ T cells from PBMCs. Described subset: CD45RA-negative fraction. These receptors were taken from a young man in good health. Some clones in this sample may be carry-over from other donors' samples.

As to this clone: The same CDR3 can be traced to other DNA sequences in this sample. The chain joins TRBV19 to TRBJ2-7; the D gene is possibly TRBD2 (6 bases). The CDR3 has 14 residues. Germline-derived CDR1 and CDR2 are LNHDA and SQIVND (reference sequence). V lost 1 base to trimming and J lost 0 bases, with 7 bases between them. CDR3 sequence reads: CASSIGTNSYEQYF. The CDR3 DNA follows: TGTGCCAGTAGTATAGGGACTAACTCCTACGAGCAGTACTTC.

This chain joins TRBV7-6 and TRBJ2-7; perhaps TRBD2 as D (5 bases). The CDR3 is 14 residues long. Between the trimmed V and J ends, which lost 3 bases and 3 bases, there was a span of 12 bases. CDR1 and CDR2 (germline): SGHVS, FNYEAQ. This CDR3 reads CASSFGLDYYEQYF. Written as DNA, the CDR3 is TGTGCCAGCAGCTTCGGACTCGACTACTACGAGCAGTACTTC.

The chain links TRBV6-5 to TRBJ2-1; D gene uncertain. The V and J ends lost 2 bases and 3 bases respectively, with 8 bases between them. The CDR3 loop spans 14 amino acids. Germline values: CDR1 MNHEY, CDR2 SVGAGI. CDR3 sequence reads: CASSYRPDYNEQFF. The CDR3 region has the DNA TGTGCCAGCAGTTACCGGCCAGACTACAATGAGCAGTTCTTC.

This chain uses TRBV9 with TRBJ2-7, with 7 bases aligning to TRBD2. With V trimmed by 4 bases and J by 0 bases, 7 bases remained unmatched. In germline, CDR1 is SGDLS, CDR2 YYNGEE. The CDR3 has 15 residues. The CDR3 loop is CASSLRAGTSYEQYF. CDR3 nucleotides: TGTGCCAGCAGCCTCAGAGCGGGGACCTCCTACGAGCAGTACTTC.

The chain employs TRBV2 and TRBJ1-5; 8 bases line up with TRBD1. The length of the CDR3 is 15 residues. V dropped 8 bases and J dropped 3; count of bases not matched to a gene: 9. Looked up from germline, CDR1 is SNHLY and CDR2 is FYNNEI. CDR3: CASSPRDRLNQPQHF. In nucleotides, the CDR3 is TGTGCCAGCTCCCCCCGGGACAGGCTCAATCAGCCCCAGCATTTT.

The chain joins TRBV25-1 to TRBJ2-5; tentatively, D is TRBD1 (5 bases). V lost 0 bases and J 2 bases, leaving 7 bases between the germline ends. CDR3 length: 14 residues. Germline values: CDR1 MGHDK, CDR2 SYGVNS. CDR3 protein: CASSEYQGQETQYF. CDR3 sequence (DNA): TGTGCCAGCAGTGAATATCAGGGACAAGAGACCCAGTACTTC.

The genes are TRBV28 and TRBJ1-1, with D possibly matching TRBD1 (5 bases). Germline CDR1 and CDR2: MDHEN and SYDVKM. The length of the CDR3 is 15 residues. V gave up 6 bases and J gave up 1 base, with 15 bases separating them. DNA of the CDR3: TGTGCCAGCAGCCTGCTCGGGACGGGGAACACTGAAGCTTTCTTT. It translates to CASSLLGTGNTEAFF.

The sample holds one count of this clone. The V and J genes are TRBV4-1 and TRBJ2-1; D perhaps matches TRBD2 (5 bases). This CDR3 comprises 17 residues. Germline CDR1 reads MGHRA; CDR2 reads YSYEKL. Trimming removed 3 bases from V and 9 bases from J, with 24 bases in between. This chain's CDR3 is CASSQPRGGLSLGEQFF. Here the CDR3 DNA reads TGCGCCAGCAGCCAGCCCCGGGGTGGGTTGTCATTGGGTGAGCAGTTCTTC.

The chain's CDR3 is CASSTTGGAYTGELFF. The CDR3 coding sequence is TGTGCCAGCAGCACTACAGGGGGCGCTTACACCGGGGAGCTGTTTTTT. The J gene is TRBJ2-2, the V gene TRBV5-6; 9 bases match TRBD1. Germline trimming cut 4 bases from V and 3 bases from J; bases unmatched to any gene: 7. The germline V gene has CDR1 SGHDT and CDR2 YYEEEE. The CDR3 is 16 residues long.

CDR3 in amino acids: CASSFLLAGAYNEQFF. The CDR3, as DNA: TGTGCCAGCAGCTTCCTTCTAGCGGGGGCTTACAATGAGCAGTTCTTC. This chain joins TRBV5-4 and TRBJ2-1; TRBD2 aligns across 10 bases. Germline V CDR1 and CDR2: SGHNT, YYREEE (reference sequence). The CDR3 is made up of 16 amino acids. V was pared by 2 bases and J by 4 bases, with 6 bases of the junction left unmatched.